Below, one T cell receptor beta chain is given with its context. The source of the sample is a study of blood T cell repertoires in COVID-19. Study-wide context: Some COVID-19 samples were acute and others convalescent; all came from the United States, Italy and Spain. The analysed material was cDNA or gDNA that came from T cells, B-cell-depleted T cells, or PBMCs.

Sequenced by immunoSEQ multiplex PCR; TCRdb stores in-frame clones only, minus some. The sample shows roughly 430,000 clones, around nine tenths of them seen only once. Participants were placed into cohorts based on the clinical history they reported. A COVID-19 case was met by exposed participants within 2 weeks before study entry. The sequence came from a woman aged 18-29 years who had been exposed to COVID-19. The sequencing sample was made of PBMCs or T cells enriched from blood (not recorded which).

The CDR3 bases are TGTGCCAGCACCGTGGACAGGCGATTCTACGAGCAGTACTTC. It yields the protein CASTVDRRFYEQYF. This chain joins TRBV28 and TRBJ2-7; 7 bases are shared with TRBD1. Germline CDR1 reads MDHEN; CDR2 reads SYDVKM. The ends lost 7 bases at V and 3 bases at J; junction bases unmatched: 9. The CDR3 has 14 residues.